The sequence of this T cell receptor (beta chain) was determined in a study of monozygotic twins with inflammatory bowel disease. Germline assignment: CDR1 SGHTA and CDR2 FQGNSA. The CDR3 consists of 14 residues. It was from whole blood, with no T cell sorting, that total RNA was isolated. With eight separate reactions per sample, the authors made cDNA. TCRdb reprocessed the 5' RACE reads and stores each CDR3 protein as one record, lacking DNA. The sample table includes 300,000 to 350,000 distinct CDR3 sequences. Sample: blood. The chain carries TRBV7-2 and TRBJ1-1. This clonotype originated in a human donor with ulcerative colitis or Crohn's disease, or a healthy co-twin of an affected twin (not recorded which). The CDR3 sequence: CASTPSPLNTEAFF.